Reported below is one T cell receptor beta chain. These data originate in a study of T cell responses to AZD1222 COVID-19 vaccine. TCRdb's copy holds only in-frame clones and misses some; the assay was immunoSEQ multiplex PCR. The data contain 100,000 to 150,000 clones, 91% of them seen just once; the ten biggest clones take up 1.9%. Second doses at about 4 or about 12 weeks were pooled. Deletions cut 4 bases from V and 0 bases from J, with 10 bases between. CDR1 is SGHRS, CDR2 YFSETQ, per germline. This CDR3 region has 14 residues. This TCR came from an adult who received the AZD1222 COVID-19 vaccine. Here the sequenced sample was peripheral blood, taken 28 days after the second AZD1222 dose. The V gene is TRBV5-1, the J gene TRBJ1-1, with D perhaps matching TRBD1 (5 bases). The CDR3 here is CASSARQLNTEAFF. The CDR3 region has the DNA TGCGCCAGCAGCGCACGACAGTTGAACACTGAAGCTTTCTTT.